The clone carrying this TCR delta chain has ten or more counts. Other DNA sequences in the same sample also yield this CDR3. From germline, CDR1 is TSWWSYY and CDR2 QGS. After removal of 2 bases from V and 4 bases from J, the junction contained 22 bases not matched to a gene. There are 22 residues in the CDR3. This entry comes from a study of γδ T cells in repeated Plasmodium falciparum infection. Vgamma9/Vdelta2+ and Vdelta2-negative gammadelta T cells were flow-sorted from PBMC for bulk sequencing. TCRdb called clones from the multiplex PCR reads again using CATT. Among over 90,000 delta-chain clones, roughly 0.98% were seen once, and the ten largest hold roughly 9.5%.

The TCR comes from a pool of human donors (malaria-infected and uninfected, not separated). The specimen sequenced was gamma-delta T cells from blood. The chain recombines TRDV1 with TRDJ1; 13 nucleotides line up with TRDD3. The CDR3 coding sequence is TGTGCTCTTGGGGAATTTCTACGGGGATCTGTACTGGGGGATACGCGTGGCGATAAACTCATCTTT. Amino acids: CALGEFLRGSVLGDTRGDKLIF.